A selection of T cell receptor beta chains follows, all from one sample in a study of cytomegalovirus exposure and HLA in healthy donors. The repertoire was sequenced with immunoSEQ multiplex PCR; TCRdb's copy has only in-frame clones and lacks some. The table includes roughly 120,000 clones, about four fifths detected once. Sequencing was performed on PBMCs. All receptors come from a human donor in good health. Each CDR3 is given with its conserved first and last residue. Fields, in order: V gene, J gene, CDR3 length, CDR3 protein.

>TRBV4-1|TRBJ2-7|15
CASSHRTPGLGEQYF
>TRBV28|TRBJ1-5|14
CASSPDSSNQPQHF
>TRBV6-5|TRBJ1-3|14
CASRPTSALNTIYF
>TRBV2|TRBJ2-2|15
CASRSLTGNTGELFF
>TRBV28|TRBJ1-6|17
CASSTTFGDRGPSPLHF
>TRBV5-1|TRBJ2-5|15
CASSLGQGVGETQYF
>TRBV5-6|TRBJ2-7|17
CASSRRKSRDWGYEQYF
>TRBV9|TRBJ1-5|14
CASSETDRARPQHF
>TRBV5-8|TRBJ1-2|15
CASSRGGQGRIGYTF
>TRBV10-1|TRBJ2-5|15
CASSAGLAGGETQYF
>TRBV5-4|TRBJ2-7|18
CASSPQGASLLSSYEQYF
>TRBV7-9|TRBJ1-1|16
CASSPPGTGLGTEAFF
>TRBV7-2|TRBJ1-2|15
CASSPHADRTYGYTF
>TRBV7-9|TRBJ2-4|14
CASRDWTGENIQYF
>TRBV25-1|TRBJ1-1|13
CASSQTGGEGAFF
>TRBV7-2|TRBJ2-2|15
CASSLEQANTGELFF
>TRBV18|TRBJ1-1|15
CASSLPGQVRTEAFF
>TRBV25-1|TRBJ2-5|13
CASSDPFPETQYF
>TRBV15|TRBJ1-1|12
CATSRDFTEAFF
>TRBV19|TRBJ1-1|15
CASSAIQTGATEAFF
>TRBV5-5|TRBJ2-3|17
CASSLAQAVDSTDTQYF
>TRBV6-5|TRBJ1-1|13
CASTRGKATEAFF
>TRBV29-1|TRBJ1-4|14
CSVIATGTGEKLFF
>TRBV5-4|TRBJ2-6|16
CASSLGEKPGANVLTF
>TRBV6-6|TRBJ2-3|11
CASGRADTQYF
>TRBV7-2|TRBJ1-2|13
CASSAGGTSRYTF
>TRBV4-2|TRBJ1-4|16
CASSHRVPPTNEKLFF